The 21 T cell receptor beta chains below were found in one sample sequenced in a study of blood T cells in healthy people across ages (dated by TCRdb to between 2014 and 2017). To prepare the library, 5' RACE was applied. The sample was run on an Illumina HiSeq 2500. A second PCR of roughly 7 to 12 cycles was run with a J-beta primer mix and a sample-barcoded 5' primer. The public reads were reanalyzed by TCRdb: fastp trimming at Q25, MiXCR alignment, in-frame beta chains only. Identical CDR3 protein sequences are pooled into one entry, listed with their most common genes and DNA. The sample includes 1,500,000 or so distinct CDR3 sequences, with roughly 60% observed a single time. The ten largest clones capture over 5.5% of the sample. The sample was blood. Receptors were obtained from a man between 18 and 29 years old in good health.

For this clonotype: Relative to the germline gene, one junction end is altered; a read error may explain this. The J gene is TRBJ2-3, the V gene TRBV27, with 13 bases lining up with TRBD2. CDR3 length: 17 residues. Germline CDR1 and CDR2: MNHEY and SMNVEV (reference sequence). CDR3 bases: TGTGCCGGCAGTTTATCCAGACTAGCGGGAGGATTTGATACGCAGTATTTT. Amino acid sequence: CAGSLSRLAGGFDTQYF.

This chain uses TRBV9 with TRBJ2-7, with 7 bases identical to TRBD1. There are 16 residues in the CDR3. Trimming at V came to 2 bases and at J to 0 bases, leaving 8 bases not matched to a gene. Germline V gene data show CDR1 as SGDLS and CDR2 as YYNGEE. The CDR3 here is CASSVGTGTASYEQYF. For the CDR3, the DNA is TGTGCCAGCAGCGTTGGAACCGGGACAGCCTCCTACGAGCAGTACTTC.

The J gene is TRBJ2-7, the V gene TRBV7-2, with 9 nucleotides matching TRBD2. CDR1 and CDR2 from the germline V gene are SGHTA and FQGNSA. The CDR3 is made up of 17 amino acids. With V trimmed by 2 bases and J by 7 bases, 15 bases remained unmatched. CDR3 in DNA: TGTGCCAGCAGCTTATGGGGGAGCGGGAGGTCGGCGCGAGAGCAGTACTTC. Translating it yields CASSLWGSGRSAREQYF.

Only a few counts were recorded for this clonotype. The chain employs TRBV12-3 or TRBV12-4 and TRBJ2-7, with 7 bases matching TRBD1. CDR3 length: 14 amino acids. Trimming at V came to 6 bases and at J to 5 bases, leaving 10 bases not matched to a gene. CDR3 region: CASSPTTGVNEQYF. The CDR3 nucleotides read TGTGCCAGCAGCCCCACTACAGGGGTAAACGAGCAGTACTTC.

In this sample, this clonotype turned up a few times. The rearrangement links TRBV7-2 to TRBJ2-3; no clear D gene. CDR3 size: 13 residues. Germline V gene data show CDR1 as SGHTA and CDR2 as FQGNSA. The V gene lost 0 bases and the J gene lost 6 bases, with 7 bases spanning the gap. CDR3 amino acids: CASSLAGMDTQYF. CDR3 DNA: TGTGCCAGCAGCTTAGCAGGGATGGATACGCAGTATTTT.

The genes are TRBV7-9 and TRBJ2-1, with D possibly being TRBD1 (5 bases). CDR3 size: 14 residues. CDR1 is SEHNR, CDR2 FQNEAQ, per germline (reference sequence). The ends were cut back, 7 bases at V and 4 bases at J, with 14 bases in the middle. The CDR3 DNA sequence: TGTGCCAGCATCGAGACCGCAGGGTACAATGAGCAGTTCTTC. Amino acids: CASIETAGYNEQFF.

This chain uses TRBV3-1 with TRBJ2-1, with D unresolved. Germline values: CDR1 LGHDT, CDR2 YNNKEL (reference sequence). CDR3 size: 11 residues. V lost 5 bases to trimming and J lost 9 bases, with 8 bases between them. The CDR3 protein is CASSGLGEQFF. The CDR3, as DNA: TGTGCCAGCAGCGGGCTGGGTGAGCAGTTCTTC.

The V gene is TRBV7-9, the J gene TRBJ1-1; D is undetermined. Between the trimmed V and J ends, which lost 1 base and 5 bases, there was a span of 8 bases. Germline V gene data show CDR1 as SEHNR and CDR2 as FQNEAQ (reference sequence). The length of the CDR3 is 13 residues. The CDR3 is CASSLVRETEAFF. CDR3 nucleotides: TGTGCCAGCAGCTTAGTGCGGGAAACTGAAGCTTTCTTT. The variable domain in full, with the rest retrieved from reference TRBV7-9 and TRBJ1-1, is DTGVSQNPRHKITKRGQNVTFRCDPISEHNRLYWYRQTLGQGPEFLTYFQNEAQLEKSRLLSDRFSAERPKGSFSTLEIQRTEQGDSAMYLCASSLVRETEAFFGQGTRLTVV.

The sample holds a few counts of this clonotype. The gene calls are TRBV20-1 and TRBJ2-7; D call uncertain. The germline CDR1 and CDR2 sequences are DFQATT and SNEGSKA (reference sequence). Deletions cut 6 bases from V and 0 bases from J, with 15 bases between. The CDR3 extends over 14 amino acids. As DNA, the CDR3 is TGCAGTGCAGTAGGGCCATCGACCTCCTACGAGCAGTACTTC. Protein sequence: CSAVGPSTSYEQYF.

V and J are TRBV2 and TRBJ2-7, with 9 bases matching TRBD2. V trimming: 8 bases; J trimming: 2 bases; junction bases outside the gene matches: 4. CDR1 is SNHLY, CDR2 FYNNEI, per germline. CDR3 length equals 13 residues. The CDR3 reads CASPTSGAYEQYF. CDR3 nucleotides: TGTGCCAGCCCGACTAGCGGAGCCTACGAGCAGTACTTC.

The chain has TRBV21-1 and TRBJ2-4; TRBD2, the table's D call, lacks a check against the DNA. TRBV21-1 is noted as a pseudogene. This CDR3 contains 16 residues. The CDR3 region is CASNHGGWEAKNIQYF. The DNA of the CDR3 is TGTGCCAGCAACCACGGAGGGTGGGAAGCCAAAAACATTCAGTACTTC.

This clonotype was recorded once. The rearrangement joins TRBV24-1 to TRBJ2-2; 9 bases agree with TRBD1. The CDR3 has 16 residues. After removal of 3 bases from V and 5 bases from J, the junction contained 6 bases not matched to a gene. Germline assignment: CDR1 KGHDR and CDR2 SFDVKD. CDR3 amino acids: CATSDGRTGVTGELFF. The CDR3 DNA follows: TGTGCCACCAGTGATGGAAGGACAGGGGTAACCGGGGAGCTGTTTTTT.

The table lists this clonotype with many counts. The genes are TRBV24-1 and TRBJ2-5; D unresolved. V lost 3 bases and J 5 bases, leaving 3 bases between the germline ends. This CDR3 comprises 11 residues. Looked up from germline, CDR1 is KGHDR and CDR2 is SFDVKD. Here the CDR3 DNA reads TGTGCCACCAGTGATCGGGAGACCCAGTACTTC. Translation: CATSDRETQYF.

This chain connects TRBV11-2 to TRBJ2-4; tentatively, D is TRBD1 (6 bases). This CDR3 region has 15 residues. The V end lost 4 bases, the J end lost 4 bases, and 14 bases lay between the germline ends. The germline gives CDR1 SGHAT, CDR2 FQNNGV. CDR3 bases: TGTGCCAGCAGCTGGGGGACACTGACTAAAAACATTCAGTACTTC. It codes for CASSWGTLTKNIQYF.

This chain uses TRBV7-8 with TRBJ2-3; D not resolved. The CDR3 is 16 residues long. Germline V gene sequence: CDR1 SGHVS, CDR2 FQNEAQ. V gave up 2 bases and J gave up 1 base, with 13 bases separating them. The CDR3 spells CASSLNVGSRTDTQYF. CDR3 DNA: TGTGCCAGCAGCTTAAATGTAGGGTCACGCACAGATACGCAGTATTTT.

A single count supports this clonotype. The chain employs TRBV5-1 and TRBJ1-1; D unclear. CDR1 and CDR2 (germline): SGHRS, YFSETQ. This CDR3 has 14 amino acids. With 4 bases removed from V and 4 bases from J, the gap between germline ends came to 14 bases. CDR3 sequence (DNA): TGCGCCAGCAGCGGTGGGAAGCGACCCACTGAAGCTTTCTTT. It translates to CASSGGKRPTEAFF.

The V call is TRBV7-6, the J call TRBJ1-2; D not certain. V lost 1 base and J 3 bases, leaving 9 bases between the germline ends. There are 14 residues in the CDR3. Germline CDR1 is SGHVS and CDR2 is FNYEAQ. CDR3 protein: CASSLGSPDYGYTF. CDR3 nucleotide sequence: TGTGCCAGCAGCTTAGGGAGTCCAGACTATGGCTACACCTTC.

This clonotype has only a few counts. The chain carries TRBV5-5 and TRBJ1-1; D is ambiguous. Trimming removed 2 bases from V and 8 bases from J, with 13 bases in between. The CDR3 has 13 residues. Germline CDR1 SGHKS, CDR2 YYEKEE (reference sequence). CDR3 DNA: TGTGCCAGCAGCTTTTGGTTAAGGACCGAAGCTTTCTTT. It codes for CASSFWLRTEAFF.

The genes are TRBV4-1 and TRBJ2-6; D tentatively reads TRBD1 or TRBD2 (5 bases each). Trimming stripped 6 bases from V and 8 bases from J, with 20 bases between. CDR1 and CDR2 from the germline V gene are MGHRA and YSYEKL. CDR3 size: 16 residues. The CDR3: CASRAGLGLGTNVLTF. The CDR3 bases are TGCGCCAGCAGAGCAGGGTTGGGGCTCGGGACCAACGTCCTGACTTTC.

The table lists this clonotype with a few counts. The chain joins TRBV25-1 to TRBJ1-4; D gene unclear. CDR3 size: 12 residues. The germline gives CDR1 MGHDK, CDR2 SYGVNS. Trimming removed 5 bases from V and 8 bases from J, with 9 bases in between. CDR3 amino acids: CASSSVWEKLFF. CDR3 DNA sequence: TGTGCCAGCAGTTCCGTGTGGGAAAAACTGTTTTTT.

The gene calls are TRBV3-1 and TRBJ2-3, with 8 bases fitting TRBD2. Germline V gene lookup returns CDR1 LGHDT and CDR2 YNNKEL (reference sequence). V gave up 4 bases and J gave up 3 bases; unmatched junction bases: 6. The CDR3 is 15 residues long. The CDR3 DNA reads TGTGCCAGCAGCCGAGGACTAGCCCAAACAGATACGCAGTATTTT. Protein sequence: CASSRGLAQTDTQYF.